This T cell receptor (beta chain) was found in a study of CD8 T cells in ankylosing spondylitis. Study findings and constraints: Seemingly characteristic of ankylosing spondylitis blood was a TCR beta motif consisting of fewer than 10 highly homologous variants. Researchers report that disease-linked clones proved CD8+ and relatively rare in peripheral blood. Some motif variants had been reported before (in reactive arthritis synovial fluid and blood). Disease-linked clones were reportedly significantly enriched in matched ankylosing spondylitis synovial fluid.

Using its own MiXCR run on the 5' RACE reads, TCRdb lists one record per CDR3 protein. Of a few hundred thousand distinct CDR3 sequences listed, over 8.5% are singletons. Many counts were recorded for this clonotype. Its antigen is not known. The germline V gene encodes CDR1 SGHRS and CDR2 YFSETQ. The length of the CDR3 is 15 residues. V lost 4 bases, J lost 4 bases, and 8 bases stayed unmatched. Source material: blood, either unsorted or a sorted T cell fraction (not recorded which). This sequence joins TRBV5-1 and TRBJ1-2, with 9 nucleotides matching TRBD1. The source of this sequence is a male donor with ankylosing spondylitis or in good health (not recorded which). The CDR3 bases are TGCGCCAGCAGCCTCGGGACAGGGTGGGGCTATGGCTACACCTTC. Encoded protein: CASSLGTGWGYGYTF.